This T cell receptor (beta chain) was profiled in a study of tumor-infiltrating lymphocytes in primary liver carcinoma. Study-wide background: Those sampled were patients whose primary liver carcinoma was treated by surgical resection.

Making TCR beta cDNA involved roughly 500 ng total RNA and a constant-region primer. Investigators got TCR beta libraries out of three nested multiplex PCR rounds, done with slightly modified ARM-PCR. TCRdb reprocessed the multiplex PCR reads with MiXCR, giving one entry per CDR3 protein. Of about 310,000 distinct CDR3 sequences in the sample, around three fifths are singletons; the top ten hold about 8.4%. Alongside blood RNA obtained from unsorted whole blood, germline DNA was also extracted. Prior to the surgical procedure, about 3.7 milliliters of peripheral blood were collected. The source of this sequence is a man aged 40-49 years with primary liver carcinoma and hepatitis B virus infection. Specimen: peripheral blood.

The CDR3 sequence: CSVRDNTETFF. In DNA form, the CDR3 reads TGCAGCGTCCGCGATAACACTGAAACCTTCTTT. This chain links TRBV29-1 with TRBJ1-1, with D uncertain. The CDR3 contains 11 residues. Trimming removed 6 bases at V and 14 bases at J, with 19 bases between. The germline gives CDR1 SQVTM, CDR2 ANQGSEA.